This TCR beta chain is drawn from a study of T cells in Graves' hyperthyroidism and ophthalmopathy. TCR beta CDR3 regions were amplified from RNA transcripts. TCR CDR3 regions were first amplified by RT-PCR with HTBI primers. TCRdb independently ran MiXCR on the multiplex PCR reads; one entry per CDR3 protein. The sample lists a few hundred thousand distinct CDR3 sequences, roughly 50% occurring once. A word on this clonotype: As the CDR3 is not closed by the conserved phenylalanine or tryptophan, this likely results from a read error.

The ends lost 5 bases at V and 0 bases at J; junction bases unmatched: 2. Germline V lookup: CDR1 KGHDR, CDR2 SFDVKD. The CDR3 length is 15 residues. The specimen sequenced was peripheral blood or thyroid tissue (not recorded which). The sequence was obtained from a young woman with Graves' hyperthyroidism. The chain is built from TRBV24-1 and TRBJ2-1; 8 bases line up with TRBD2. CDR3 coding DNA: TGTGCCACCAGTGCCAGCGGGAGCTCCTACAATGAGCAGTTCTCC. It yields the protein CATSASGSSYNEQFS.